These 16 T cell receptor beta chains share one sample of origin, sequenced in a study of graft-versus-host responses after intestinal transplantation. Repertoires were generated with immunoSEQ multiplex PCR, while TCRdb's copy carries only in-frame clones and drops some. There are just over 9,000 clones in the sample; about 33% occur only once, and about 2.9% lies in the top ten. CFSE-labeled responder cells (roughly 200,000) were plated with roughly 200,000 irradiated, violet-dye-labeled stimulator cells. The starting material was alloreactive CD8+ T cells from a mixed lymphocyte reaction culture, obtained before transplantation. Subset specified: CFSE-low proliferating T cells sorted from roughly 6-day pre-transplant mixed lymphocyte reaction (GvH or HvG direction). All receptors derive from a human patient who was an organ donor for intestinal transplantation.

This clone came up a few times. The rearrangement joins TRBV4-1 to TRBJ2-7; 8 positions match TRBD2. The CDR3 totals 14 residues. The trim removed 1 base at V and 5 bases at J, leaving 4 bases unmatched. Germline V gene lookup returns CDR1 MGHRA and CDR2 YSYEKL. The CDR3 DNA reads TGCGCCAGCAGCCAAGTAGCGGGAATCGACGAGCAGTACTTC. This gives the protein CASSQVAGIDEQYF.

Only a few counts were recorded for this clone. V usage is TRBV18 and J usage is TRBJ2-2; D is undetermined. The CDR3 has 15 residues. Trimming cost V 2 bases and J 0 bases, with 7 bases left between them. Germline V lookup: CDR1 KGHSH, CDR2 LQKENI. This CDR3 reads CASSPRTANTGELFF. The CDR3 bases are TGTGCCAGCTCACCAAGAACAGCGAACACCGGGGAGCTGTTTTTT. Full variable domain (missing parts from reference TRBV18 and TRBJ2-2): NAGVMQNPRHLVRRRGQEARLRCSPMKGHSHVYWYRQLPEEGLKFMVYLQKENIIDESGMPKERFSAEFPKEGPSILRIQQVVRGDSAAYFCASSPRTANTGELFFGEGSRLTVL.

The V gene is TRBV7-6, the J gene TRBJ1-2, with D possibly TRBD1 on 6 matching bases. Trimming took off 2 bases at V and 6 bases at J, with 7 bases between the two ends. The CDR3 totals 12 residues. In germline, CDR1 is SGHVS, CDR2 FNYEAQ. The CDR3 coding sequence is TGTGCCAGCAGCTTACCAGGGGATGGCTACACCTTC. Protein sequence: CASSLPGDGYTF. Full variable domain (rest looked up from reference TRBV7-6 and TRBJ1-2): GAGVSQSPRYKVTKRGQDVALRCDPISGHVSLYWYRQALGQGPEFLTYFNYEAQQDKSGLPNDRFSAERPEGSISTLTIQRTEQRDSAMYRCASSLPGDGYTFGSGTRLTVV.

The chain combines TRBV6-4 with TRBJ1-4; tentative D call: TRBD1 (5 bases). The CDR3 covers 18 residues. Trimming removed 3 bases at V and 4 bases at J, with 21 bases between. The germline CDR1 and CDR2 sequences are MRHNA and SNTAGT. The CDR3 reads CASSEGPFPLRYNEKLFF. Written as DNA, the CDR3 is TGTGCCAGCAGTGAGGGGCCGTTTCCCCTACGTTATAATGAAAAACTGTTTTTT.

The chain links TRBV11-2 to TRBJ2-1; weak D call: TRBD1 (5 bases). Trimming stripped 7 bases from V and 8 bases from J, with 15 bases between. CDR1 is SGHAT, CDR2 FQNNGV, per germline. The CDR3 is 13 residues long. CDR3 sequence: CASNPWWGDEQFF. The CDR3 bases are TGTGCCAGCAACCCGTGGTGGGGCGATGAGCAGTTCTTC.

The gene calls are TRBV7-8 and TRBJ2-1; D not resolved. Trimming stripped 1 base from V and 2 bases from J, with 12 bases between. Germline V gives CDR1 SGHVS, CDR2 FQNEAQ. The CDR3 extends over 16 amino acids. The CDR3 bases are TGTGCCAGCAGCTTAGTAGTCAGCGTCCCCTACAATGAGCAGTTCTTC. Translated: CASSLVVSVPYNEQFF.

The chain links TRBV4-2 to TRBJ2-1; TRBD2 aligns across 8 bases. CDR1 and CDR2 from the germline V gene are LGHNA and YNFKEQ. V trimming: 0 bases; J trimming: 7 bases; junction bases outside the gene matches: 23. The CDR3 spans 21 residues. The CDR3 loop reads CASSQDRHSGTPVGYTNEQFF. CDR3 sequence (DNA): TGTGCCAGCAGCCAAGATCGTCATAGCGGGACCCCGGTGGGATACACGAATGAGCAGTTCTTC.

This clone was found a few times. V usage is TRBV4-1 and J usage is TRBJ2-1; TRBD2 aligns across 9 bases. The CDR3 contains 16 residues. The V and J ends lost 0 bases and 4 bases, in that order; junction bases with no gene match: 4. The germline gives CDR1 MGHRA, CDR2 YSYEKL. In DNA, the CDR3 is TGCGCCAGCAGCCAAGATGCGGGGGGGTCGTACAATGAGCAGTTCTTC. This sequence encodes CASSQDAGGSYNEQFF.

The genes are TRBV11-2 and TRBJ1-2; D not certain. This CDR3 is 13 amino acids long. Germline-derived CDR1 and CDR2 are SGHAT and FQNNGV. V dropped 1 base and J dropped 2 bases, with 5 bases sitting between them. The CDR3 here is CASSLAPNYGYTF. The CDR3 bases are TGTGCCAGCAGCTTAGCCCCGAACTATGGCTACACCTTC.

The chain joins TRBV4-1 to TRBJ1-6; 10 positions match TRBD1. V shed 4 bases and J 10 bases; nucleotides not matched to a gene: 4. This CDR3 spans 14 amino acids. The germline V gene encodes CDR1 MGHRA and CDR2 YSYEKL. The CDR3 nucleotides read TGCGCCAGCAGCCGACAGGGGGCTCGGTCACCCCTCCACTTT. Its protein is CASSRQGARSPLHF.

This clone was detected only a few times. The CDR3 region has the DNA TGTGCCAGCAGTTTATGGGCAGGTTACCCCTACGAGCAGTACTTC. Translated, it gives CASSLWAGYPYEQYF. This chain links TRBV27 with TRBJ2-7; D call uncertain. Trimming removed 1 base at V and 2 bases at J, with 12 bases between. Germline-derived CDR1 and CDR2 are MNHEY and SMNVEV (reference sequence). The CDR3 is made up of 15 amino acids.

This chain's CDR3 is CASSLGRYVKNEQFF. The DNA for the CDR3 is TGTGCCAGCAGCTTAGGCCGCTACGTTAAGAATGAGCAGTTCTTC. The V gene is TRBV13, the J gene TRBJ2-1, with D unclear. CDR3 size: 15 residues. Germline-derived CDR1 and CDR2 are PRHDT and FYEKMQ (reference sequence). Between the trimmed V and J ends, which lost 0 bases and 7 bases, there was a span of 13 bases.

In its sample, this clone ranks as medium-sized. The chain uses TRBV6-5 and TRBJ2-5; 12 bases line up with TRBD2. Germline trimming cut 7 bases from V and 4 bases from J; bases unmatched to any gene: 7. This CDR3 spans 15 amino acids. Looked up from germline, CDR1 is MNHEY and CDR2 is SVGAGI. CDR3 DNA sequence: TGTGCCAGCACTCAGACTAGCGGGGGCGGAGAGACCCAGTACTTC. This codes for CASTQTSGGGETQYF.

The chain combines TRBV5-4 with TRBJ1-1, with D maybe TRBD1 (6 bases). Trimming cost V 5 bases and J 8 bases, with 16 bases left between them. The CDR3 length is 13 residues. Germline V gene data show CDR1 as SGHNT and CDR2 as YYREEE (reference sequence). The DNA of the CDR3 is TGTGCCAGCAGGTTCGGGCAGGGGATGGAAGCTTTCTTT. Encoded protein: CASRFGQGMEAFF.

The gene calls are TRBV29-1 and TRBJ2-7; TRBD1 matches 11 bases. The V and J ends lost 6 bases and 7 bases, in that order; junction bases with no gene match: 8. Germline CDR1 and CDR2: SQVTM and ANQGSEA. This CDR3 is built from 13 residues. CDR3 sequence reads: CSVLGQGASEQYF. The CDR3 region has the DNA TGCAGCGTCTTAGGACAGGGGGCGAGTGAGCAGTACTTC.

The chain joins TRBV4-1 to TRBJ1-1; D possibly corresponds to TRBD1 (6 bases). CDR1 MGHRA and CDR2 YSYEKL come from the germline V gene. Deletions cut 0 bases from V and 0 bases from J, with 8 bases between. The CDR3 is made up of 15 amino acids. Here the CDR3 DNA reads TGCGCCAGCAGCCAAGAAACAGGGTTGAACACTGAAGCTTTCTTT. This translates into CASSQETGLNTEAFF.